These 15 T cell receptor beta chains share one sample of origin, sequenced in a study of T-cell memory formation after mild COVID-19. TCRdb fed the 5' RACE reads into MiXCR, producing one record per CDR3 protein. The sample lists some 160,000 distinct CDR3 sequences, around 30% occurring once. The specimen was PBMCs or a T cell subset sorted from them (not recorded which). The source of these receptors is an adult woman who had mild COVID-19 (a few samples of this study predate the infection). Cell type and time point are not known.

This rearrangement joins TRBV20-1 to TRBJ2-7; D unresolved. Trimming took 1 base from V and 2 from J, leaving 9 bases between them. The CDR3 length is 13 residues. Per the germline V gene, CDR1 is DFQATT and CDR2 is SNEGSKA (reference sequence). CDR3 DNA: TGCAGTGCTAGAGGGCAGCAAACCTACGAGCAGTACTTC. Its protein is CSARGQQTYEQYF.

This clonotype was detected once. The chain joins TRBV20-1 to TRBJ2-2; 11 bases line up with TRBD1. The V segment lost 2 bases and the J segment 6 bases; nucleotides outside the gene matches: 8. The CDR3 consists of 16 residues. The germline V gene has CDR1 DFQATT and CDR2 SNEGSKA (reference sequence). CDR3 sequence reads: CSARRGWDRGAGELFF. DNA of the CDR3: TGCAGTGCTAGACGGGGGTGGGACAGGGGGGCCGGGGAGCTGTTTTTT.

The chain links TRBV27 to TRBJ2-1, with 8 nucleotides matching TRBD1. With 3 bases clipped from V and 10 bases from J, the junction kept 8 bases outside the gene matches. The CDR3 spans 14 residues. The V gene's germline CDR1 is MNHEY and CDR2 SMNVEV (reference sequence). The CDR3 loop reads CASSLLDRVHEQFF. The CDR3, as DNA: TGTGCCAGCAGTTTGTTGGACAGGGTCCACGAGCAGTTCTTC.

The rearrangement links TRBV3-1 to TRBJ2-3; D is undetermined. From germline, CDR1 is LGHDT and CDR2 YNNKEL (reference sequence). Trimming removed 0 bases at V and 5 bases at J, with 6 bases between. The CDR3 has 13 amino acids. The CDR3, as DNA: TGTGCCAGCAGCCAAGATATGGGAGATACGCAGTATTTT. It yields the protein CASSQDMGDTQYF.

This clonotype has only a few counts. This chain joins TRBV7-2 and TRBJ1-1; 7 bases are a match to TRBD1. The CDR3 consists of 15 residues. Losses at the gene ends were 6 bases for V and 6 bases for J; bases not matched to a gene: 13. Per the germline V gene, CDR1 is SGHTA and CDR2 is FQGNSA. Here the CDR3 DNA reads TGTGCCAGCAGATATAACAGGGGCCCAGGCTCTGAAGCTTTCTTT. Its translation: CASRYNRGPGSEAFF.

The rearrangement uses TRBV9 and TRBJ1-3; D is possibly TRBD1 (5 bases). Per the germline V gene, CDR1 is SGDLS and CDR2 is YYNGEE. CDR3 length: 15 amino acids. Trimming left V 0 bases short and J 9 bases short, with 16 bases between. The chain's CDR3 is CASSVVGGQGATIYF. The DNA for the CDR3 is TGTGCCAGCAGCGTAGTGGGCGGCCAGGGCGCCACCATATATTTT.

This clonotype appeared a few times. The V gene is TRBV4-2, the J gene TRBJ2-7, with D perhaps matching TRBD2 (5 bases). V dropped 1 base and J dropped 6 bases, with 10 bases sitting between them. Germline loops: CDR1 LGHNA, CDR2 YNFKEQ. The CDR3 extends over 13 amino acids. CDR3 sequence (DNA): TGTGCCAGCAGCCAAGGAGGGTCTTCCGAGCAGTACTTC. Encoded protein: CASSQGGSSEQYF.

V is TRBV24-1 and J is TRBJ2-3; 8 bases are a match to TRBD2. Germline-derived CDR1 and CDR2 are KGHDR and SFDVKD. The CDR3 loop spans 15 amino acids. With 3 bases clipped from V and 5 bases from J, the junction kept 6 bases outside the gene matches. The CDR3, as DNA: TGTGCCACCAGTGATGAGCGGGAGTCCATAGATACGCAGTATTTT. Translating gives CATSDERESIDTQYF.

J is TRBJ2-2 and V is TRBV7-8; D tentatively reads TRBD1 or TRBD2 (5 bases each). Trimming took off 3 bases at V and 5 bases at J, with 22 bases between the two ends. The V gene's germline CDR1 is SGHVS and CDR2 FQNEAQ. This CDR3 is 18 amino acids long. CDR3 nucleotide sequence: TGTGCCAGCAGCTTCGCCGGGGACGGGGCCTCGTGGACCGGGGAGCTGTTTTTT. It codes for CASSFAGDGASWTGELFF.

The V call is TRBV7-2, the J call TRBJ2-3; the match to TRBD2 covers 8 bases. Looked up from germline, CDR1 is SGHTA and CDR2 is FQGNSA. Losses at the gene ends were 1 base for V and 0 bases for J; bases not matched to a gene: 3. CDR3 length: 16 residues. The CDR3 nucleotides are TGTGCCAGCAGCTTAGGGGCTAGCGGGAGCACAGATACGCAGTATTTT. Its translation: CASSLGASGSTDTQYF.

This clonotype appeared a few times. Germline is not matched at one junction end, which may reflect a read error. The V call is TRBV5-1, the J call TRBJ1-1; perhaps TRBD1 as D (6 bases). This CDR3 contains 14 residues. In germline, CDR1 is SGHRS, CDR2 YFSETQ. CDR3 sequence: CASSPRGMNTEAFF. The CDR3 DNA is TGCGCCAGCAGCCCCAGGGGTATGAATACTGAAGCTTTCTTT.

The sample holds a few counts of this clonotype. The CDR3 loop is CASSYSPRGEQPQHF. The CDR3 nucleotides are TGTGCCAGCAGTTATTCCCCCAGGGGAGAACAGCCCCAGCATTTT. This sequence joins TRBV6-6 and TRBJ1-5; possibly TRBD1 for D (6 bases). V gave up 3 bases and J gave up 7 bases, with 16 bases separating them. The CDR3 is 15 residues long. The germline V gene has CDR1 MNHNY and CDR2 SVGAGI (reference sequence).

This clonotype was seen only a few times. The rearrangement uses TRBV7-7 and TRBJ2-3; possible D gene TRBD2, 6 bases. The V and J ends lost 5 bases and 0 bases respectively, with 9 bases between them. This CDR3 is built from 14 residues. Looked up from germline, CDR1 is SSHAT and CDR2 is FNYEAQ (reference sequence). CDR3: CASSPSGSTDTQYF. For the CDR3, the DNA is TGTGCCAGCAGCCCGAGCGGGAGCACAGATACGCAGTATTTT.

This rearrangement joins TRBV5-4 to TRBJ2-2, with D tentatively TRBD1 (6 bases). There are 16 residues in the CDR3. CDR1 is SGHNT, CDR2 YYREEE, per germline (reference sequence). V was cut by 2 bases and J by 1 base, with 12 bases left in between. The CDR3 region has the DNA TGTGCCAGCAGCTTTCCAGGCAGGGGGAACACCGGGGAGCTGTTTTTT. This encodes CASSFPGRGNTGELFF.

The chain recombines TRBV27 with TRBJ2-3, with 8 bases that match TRBD2. The trim removed 4 bases at V and 3 bases at J, leaving 6 bases unmatched. The CDR3 has 15 residues. The germline gives CDR1 MNHEY, CDR2 SMNVEV (reference sequence). The CDR3 nucleotides read TGTGCCAGCAGTTGGTGGGGCGGGGGGACAGATACGCAGTATTTT. Its translation is CASSWWGGGTDTQYF.